This is a list of T cell receptor beta chains from one sample in a study of sequential checkpoint blockade in melanoma. Here immunoSEQ multiplex PCR was the method, and the copy in TCRdb shows in-frame clones only, minus some. Of under 20,000 clones in the sample, approximately 26% were seen once. This sample comprised tumor tissue (inferred from file names), obtained from a patient given nivolumab and ipilimumab in sequence. Source of these receptors: a human donor with melanoma. Both conserved end residues are trimmed from each CDR3. The D gene is left open where the match is weak. The size field is filled for only some rows; it gives once, few, many or a size class.

CDR3 protein | CDR3 length | J gene | clone size | D gene | V gene
ASSFLLRNTIY | 11 | TRBJ1-3 | few | - | TRBV28
ASNEDSYEQY | 10 | TRBJ2-7 | few | - | TRBV6-8
ASREGTGLGETQY | 13 | TRBJ2-5 | few | TRBD1 | TRBV28
ASRDRALGEQY | 11 | TRBJ2-7 | few | TRBD1 | TRBV6-8
ASSRMVYGYT | 10 | TRBJ1-2 | - | - | TRBV28
ASSQGGDQRGTEAF | 14 | TRBJ1-1 | few | - | TRBV23-1
ASSLGTGREKLF | 12 | TRBJ1-4 | many | TRBD1 | TRBV11-3
ASSISGGAWNEQF | 13 | TRBJ2-1 | once | TRBD2 | TRBV19
ASSAGRSGGLQETQY | 15 | TRBJ2-5 | few | TRBD2 | TRBV9
ASSPEFGLGDEQY | 13 | TRBJ2-7 | - | - | TRBV9
ASSATTVNTGELF | 13 | TRBJ2-2 | few | - | TRBV6-8
ASSVAAQNTEAF | 12 | TRBJ1-1 | few | - | TRBV9
ASSIVVRSNQPQH | 13 | TRBJ1-5 | - | - | TRBV19
ASSIVSSTDTQY | 12 | TRBJ2-3 | - | - | TRBV19
ASSDIQGRGYT | 11 | TRBJ1-2 | - | - | TRBV9
ASSAHSGRREQY | 12 | TRBJ2-7 | - | TRBD2 | TRBV18
ASSLTGQGYNEQF | 13 | TRBJ2-1 | few | TRBD1 | TRBV11-3
ASSQAIPRATRANEKLF | 17 | TRBJ1-4 | - | - | TRBV23-1
ASSYRQGLNEQY | 12 | TRBJ2-7 | - | TRBD1 | TRBV6-8
ARSKVQGANQPQH | 13 | TRBJ1-5 | - | - | TRBV5-1
SVGTGQNYGYT | 11 | TRBJ1-2 | - | TRBD1 | TRBV29-1
ASSPRGGMSNQPQH | 14 | TRBJ1-5 | once | - | TRBV19
ASRNRGLYEQY | 11 | TRBJ2-7 | few | TRBD1 | TRBV28
ASSPRKGAETQY | 12 | TRBJ2-5 | - | TRBD1 | TRBV18
ATGLGFNQPQH | 11 | TRBJ1-5 | few | - | TRBV6-8
ASTSLGGNSPLH | 12 | TRBJ1-6 | few | - | TRBV6-8
ASSRGTHNEQF | 11 | TRBJ2-1 | - | - | TRBV4-1
ASSTGTSGSGLGTQY | 15 | TRBJ2-5 | few | TRBD2 | TRBV28
ASSLGGQGYGYT | 12 | TRBJ1-2 | many | - | TRBV11-3
SGGQNSYGYT | 10 | TRBJ1-2 | - | TRBD1 | TRBV29-1
AWNGRTYEQY | 10 | TRBJ2-7 | few | - | TRBV30
ATSRQGSYNEQF | 12 | TRBJ2-1 | few | - | TRBV15
ASRNSAGGYTGELF | 14 | TRBJ2-2 | medium-sized | TRBD2 | TRBV6-8
ASSAGQRTEAF | 11 | TRBJ1-1 | few | TRBD1 | TRBV28
SVVYLESSYNEQF | 13 | TRBJ2-1 | - | - | TRBV29-1
ASSTILSDGYT | 11 | TRBJ1-2 | - | - | TRBV25-1
ASSANMPWTSMMDEQF | 16 | TRBJ2-1 | few | TRBD2 | TRBV9
ASSLVVGQIEQF | 12 | TRBJ2-1 | - | - | TRBV5-1
ASSSLQGFTGELF | 13 | TRBJ2-2 | few | - | TRBV11-3
ASSLLAGSYNEQF | 13 | TRBJ2-1 | once | TRBD2 | TRBV5-1
ASSPPSGLPGELF | 13 | TRBJ2-2 | - | - | TRBV5-1
ASSLGLAGGREQY | 13 | TRBJ2-7 | few | TRBD2 | TRBV7-6
ASSPLGSGRLLTDTQY | 16 | TRBJ2-3 | - | TRBD2 | TRBV11-3
ASSFLSYEQY | 10 | TRBJ2-7 | few | - | TRBV28
AIDGQGVNYGYT | 12 | TRBJ1-2 | few | TRBD1 | TRBV28
ATADGREAF | 9 | TRBJ1-1 | - | - | TRBV12-5
ASSFRQGALNEQF | 13 | TRBJ2-1 | few | TRBD1 | TRBV28
ASSPGLANEQF | 11 | TRBJ2-1 | few | TRBD2 | TRBV23-1
ASSGRENTGELF | 12 | TRBJ2-2 | many | - | TRBV7-5
ASSLRSTTGPNTIY | 14 | TRBJ1-3 | many | - | TRBV11-3
ARLGLANYGYT | 11 | TRBJ1-2 | - | - | TRBV19
SVAIDGTVHGYT | 12 | TRBJ1-2 | - | TRBD1 | TRBV29-1
ASGTDTNTGELF | 12 | TRBJ2-2 | - | - | TRBV19
ASSLFPVDYGYT | 12 | TRBJ1-2 | - | - | TRBV5-1
ASSSETGDETQY | 12 | TRBJ2-5 | many | TRBD1 | TRBV11-1
ASSRSPGARSETQY | 14 | TRBJ2-5 | - | - | TRBV11-3
ASSGGQGRPVGYGYT | 15 | TRBJ1-2 | few | - | TRBV9
ASSLSGARETQY | 12 | TRBJ2-5 | few | - | TRBV11-3